The T cell receptor (beta chain) under discussion was sequenced for a study of shared clonotypes between healthy human individuals. Across the whole study: Contributing individuals were a couple of females and a few males aged 18 to 49.

In the sorted-subset replicate PCRs, approximately 200 ng DNA, 25,000 to 35,000 T cell genomes, was used. Using immunoSEQ multiplex PCR, the repertoire was profiled, and TCRdb retains in-frame clones only, with some absent. The table includes roughly 650,000 clones, approximately 96% detected once. CDR3 length: 15 residues. The V and J ends lost 5 bases and 0 bases respectively, with 10 bases between them. Germline V gene data show CDR1 as MDHEN and CDR2 as SYDVKM. The naive CD8 subset, CD45RO-negative cells positively selected for CCR7, excluded terminally differentiated effector memory CD45RA+ cells.

The chain uses TRBV28 and TRBJ1-4; D ambiguous. Specimen: naive CD8+ T cells sorted from blood. This clonotype was sampled from a woman in her 30s in good health. The CDR3 DNA reads TGTGCCAGCAGTCCCTATCCTGCAACTAATGAAAAACTGTTTTTT. This codes for CASSPYPATNEKLFF.